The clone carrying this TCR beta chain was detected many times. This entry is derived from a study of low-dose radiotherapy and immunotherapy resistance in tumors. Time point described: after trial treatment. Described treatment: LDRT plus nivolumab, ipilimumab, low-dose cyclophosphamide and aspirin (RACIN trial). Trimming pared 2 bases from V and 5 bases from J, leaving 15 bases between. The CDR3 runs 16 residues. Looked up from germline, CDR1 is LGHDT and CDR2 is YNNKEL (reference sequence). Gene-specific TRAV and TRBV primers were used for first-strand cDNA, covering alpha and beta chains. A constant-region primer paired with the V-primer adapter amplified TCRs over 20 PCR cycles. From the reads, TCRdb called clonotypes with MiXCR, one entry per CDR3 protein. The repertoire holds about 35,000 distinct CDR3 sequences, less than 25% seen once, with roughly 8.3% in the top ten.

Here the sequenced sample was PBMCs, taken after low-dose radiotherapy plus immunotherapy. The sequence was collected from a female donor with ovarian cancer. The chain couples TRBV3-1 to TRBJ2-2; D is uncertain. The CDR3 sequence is CASSQPLWFHTGELFF. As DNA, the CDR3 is TGTGCCAGCAGCCAACCCCTATGGTTTCATACCGGGGAGCTGTTTTTT.